This T cell receptor (beta chain) was captured in a study of blood T cell repertoires in COVID-19. Study information: Material from acute and convalescent COVID-19 was sourced from the United States, Italy and Spain. Nucleic acid was either cDNA or gDNA, and it came from T cells, B-cell-depleted T cells, or PBMCs.

CDR1 SGHRS and CDR2 YFSETQ come from the germline V gene. V lost 4 bases, J lost 4 bases, and 9 bases stayed unmatched. The CDR3 is 16 residues long. Methods used by the authors: Reference gene primer amplification yielded estimated nucleated cell counts. Here immunoSEQ multiplex PCR was the method, and the copy in TCRdb shows in-frame clones only, minus some. V and J calls and clone size are as listed in that table; D and trimming were resolved from the DNA. In the table there are 300,000 to 400,000 clones, about 89% of which are singletons. The Seattle patients, enrolled during active infection, were followed longitudinally.

The TCR comes from a woman in her forties or fifties with COVID-19, enrolled during active disease. Specimen: peripheral blood. The chain is built from TRBV5-1 and TRBJ1-3; 9 positions match TRBD1. CDR3 nucleotides: TGCGCCAGCAGCCCTTGGACAGGGGCGAAAGGAAACACCATATATTTT. It is translated as CASSPWTGAKGNTIYF.